This T cell receptor beta chain was identified in a study of cytomegalovirus exposure and HLA in healthy donors. CDR1 LNHNV and CDR2 YYDKDF come from the germline V gene (reference sequence). This CDR3 spans 15 amino acids. Deletions cut 3 bases from V and 3 bases from J, with 15 bases between. The PCR used 60 Vbeta and 13 Jbeta primers. Produced via immunoSEQ multiplex PCR; TCRdb's table is partial and in-frame only. The sample holds 140,000 to 150,000 clones. This clonotype originated in a male donor in good health and CMV-seronegative. Sequencing was done on a sample of PBMCs. The genes are TRBV15 and TRBJ2-7; perhaps TRBD2 as D (6 bases). CDR3 residues: CATSRDRETLYEQYF. The CDR3, as DNA: TGTGCCACCAGCAGGGACCGGGAGACACTCTACGAGCAGTACTTC.